The 26 T cell receptor beta chains below all came from one sample that was sequenced in a study of Ad26.COV2.S vaccination and SARS-CoV-2 variants. Treatment in this sample: roughly 19 received Ad26.COV2.S at low or high dose, single or two shots; five or six received placebo; per-sample allocation not given. The investigators took samples on day 63 after the first vaccine or placebo injection. The assay was immunoSEQ multiplex PCR, and TCRdb's table has in-frame clones only and misses some. The table has about 400,000 clones, 83% seen once. The input for sequencing was peripheral blood, taken in a trial of Ad26.COV2.S vaccine versus placebo. The receptors stem from a person between 18 and 60 years old who received the Ad26.COV2.S COVID-19 vaccine or a placebo.

The rearrangement joins TRBV15 to TRBJ2-6; D gene unclear. Germline V gives CDR1 LNHNV, CDR2 YYDKDF (reference sequence). The CDR3 consists of 13 residues. The V end lost 3 bases, the J end lost 4 bases, and 4 bases lay between the germline ends. The CDR3 loop is CATSSSGANVLTF. The CDR3 coding sequence is TGTGCCACCAGCAGCTCCGGGGCCAACGTCCTGACTTTC.

The rearrangement links TRBV7-3 to TRBJ2-3; 15 bases fit TRBD2. With 3 bases clipped from V and 5 bases from J, the junction kept 3 bases outside the gene matches. This CDR3 has 16 residues. Germline V gene data show CDR1 as SGHTA and CDR2 as FQGTGA. The CDR3 protein is CASSLGLAGGRDTQYF. CDR3 nucleotides: TGTGCCAGCAGCTTGGGACTAGCGGGAGGACGAGATACGCAGTATTTT.

The rearrangement uses TRBV19 and TRBJ2-7; D remains ambiguous. The CDR3 length is 14 residues. Trimming removed 6 bases at V and 0 bases at J, with 12 bases between. Germline CDR1 and CDR2: LNHDA and SQIVND (reference sequence). Here the CDR3 DNA reads TGTGCCAGTAGGCGAACTCGGAGCTCCTACGAGCAGTACTTC. Its protein is CASRRTRSSYEQYF. The entire variable domain, with the rest obtained from reference TRBV19 and TRBJ2-7, is as follows: DGGITQSPKYLFRKEGQNVTLSCEQNLNHDAMYWYRQDPGQGLRLIYYSQIVNDFQKGDIAEGYSVSREKKESFPLTVTSAQKNPTAFYLCASRRTRSSYEQYFGPGTRLTVT.

This clone was seen a few times. The rearrangement uses TRBV24-1 and TRBJ1-4, with no clear D. Germline CDR1 and CDR2: KGHDR and SFDVKD. This CDR3 comprises 10 residues. The germline V and J ends were trimmed by 10 bases and 8 bases, with 7 bases remaining between them. As DNA, the CDR3 is TGTGCCACTGACCTAGAAAAACTGTTTTTT. This codes for CATDLEKLFF.

The table lists this clone with a count of one. This chain joins TRBV7-2 and TRBJ1-1, with D possibly TRBD1 on 6 matching bases. The germline V gene encodes CDR1 SGHTA and CDR2 FQGNSA. The CDR3 is 16 amino acids. The V end lost 4 bases, the J end lost 5 bases, and 20 bases lay between the germline ends. DNA of the CDR3: TGTGCCAGCAGCTCATCCGGGACACTTTTCGGGACTGAAGCTTTCTTT. Translating it yields CASSSSGTLFGTEAFF. The variable domain in full, completed from reference TRBV7-2 and TRBJ1-1, reads GAGVSQSPSNKVTEKGKDVELRCDPISGHTALYWYRQSLGQGLEFLIYFQGNSAPDKSGLPSDRFSAERTGGSVSTLTIQRTQQEDSAVYLCASSSSGTLFGTEAFFGQGTRLTVV.

This chain links TRBV19 with TRBJ2-1; TRBD2 matches at 9 bases. Germline values: CDR1 LNHDA, CDR2 SQIVND (reference sequence). Trimming took 2 bases from V and 4 from J; bases not matched to a gene: 12. The CDR3 length is 18 residues. CDR3 coding DNA: TGTGCCAGTAGTATAATGTGGGCGGGAGGGCCCCTTTACAATGAGCAGTTCTTC. Its protein is CASSIMWAGGPLYNEQFF.

The rearrangement joins TRBV7-2 to TRBJ2-7, with D possibly matching TRBD2 (5 bases). This CDR3 spans 14 amino acids. V gave up 1 base and J gave up 0 bases, with 7 bases separating them. Looked up from germline, CDR1 is SGHTA and CDR2 is FQGNSA. CDR3 DNA sequence: TGTGCCAGCAGCTTAGATGGACTCTCCTACGAGCAGTACTTC. Translating gives CASSLDGLSYEQYF.

V and J are TRBV19 and TRBJ2-1; the D is unclear. CDR3 size: 16 residues. CDR1 is LNHDA and CDR2 is SQIVND in the germline V gene (reference sequence). Trimming pared 4 bases from V and 2 bases from J, leaving 15 bases between. CDR3 loop: CASSTSPHRPYNEQFF. The CDR3 DNA reads as TGTGCCAGTAGTACCTCTCCTCATCGGCCCTACAATGAGCAGTTCTTC. The variable domain in full, completed from reference TRBV19 and TRBJ2-1, reads DGGITQSPKYLFRKEGQNVTLSCEQNLNHDAMYWYRQDPGQGLRLIYYSQIVNDFQKGDIAEGYSVSREKKESFPLTVTSAQKNPTAFYLCASSTSPHRPYNEQFFGPGTRLTVL.

The chain joins TRBV18 to TRBJ1-2, with D perhaps matching TRBD1 (5 bases). The CDR3 is 16 amino acids. CDR1 is KGHSH, CDR2 LQKENI, per germline. V shed 4 bases and J shed 0 bases, with 15 bases lying between them. The CDR3 coding sequence is TGTGCCAGCTCACTTTCATCGGGGGAGCCTAACTATGGCTACACCTTC. Amino acids: CASSLSSGEPNYGYTF.

The chain joins TRBV27 to TRBJ1-1; no reliable D call. The CDR3 spans 15 residues. Germline V gene sequence: CDR1 MNHEY, CDR2 SMNVEV (reference sequence). Trimming shortened V by 7 bases and J by 3 bases, and 18 bases separated the two germline ends. The CDR3 spells CASTPFSWSDTEAFF. The CDR3 nucleotides read TGTGCCAGCACCCCCTTCAGTTGGAGTGACACTGAAGCTTTCTTT.

This clone has a single count. The J gene is TRBJ1-4, the V gene TRBV5-5, with D unclear. The CDR3 extends over 15 amino acids. CDR1 and CDR2 from the germline V gene are SGHKS and YYEKEE (reference sequence). Trimming removed 4 bases at V and 0 bases at J, with 10 bases between. The CDR3 DNA sequence: TGTGCCAGCAGCCATCTAGATGCAACTAATGAAAAACTGTTTTTT. The encoded protein is CASSHLDATNEKLFF.

The chain couples TRBV7-9 to TRBJ1-2; D call uncertain. The V and J ends lost 2 bases and 0 bases respectively, with 13 bases between them. Germline CDR1 reads SEHNR; CDR2 reads FQNEAQ (reference sequence). The CDR3 runs 16 residues. In DNA, the CDR3 is TGTGCCAGCAGCTTATTTCATGGCAGTACTAACTATGGCTACACCTTC. Translating gives CASSLFHGSTNYGYTF.

The chain recombines TRBV6-5 with TRBJ2-2, with D possibly being TRBD2 (6 bases). This CDR3 is built from 14 residues. Per the germline V gene, CDR1 is MNHEY and CDR2 is SVGAGI. The V end was cut by 11 bases, the J end by 4 bases, with 17 bases between. The CDR3 region is CAVRDFSSTGELFF. DNA of the CDR3: TGTGCCGTCCGGGACTTTTCGAGCACCGGGGAGCTGTTTTTT.

The gene calls are TRBV5-1 and TRBJ1-2, with TRBD1 as a possible D gene (5 bases). The V gene's germline CDR1 is SGHRS and CDR2 YFSETQ. V was shortened by 4 bases and J by 6 bases, with 19 bases between the two germline ends. The CDR3 is 15 amino acids. CDR3 loop: CASSPLGGEVHGYTF. CDR3 DNA: TGCGCCAGCAGCCCTTTGGGGGGAGAGGTTCATGGCTACACCTTC.

Here the CDR3 reads CASSRTSRGEQYF. The CDR3 nucleotides are TGTGCCAGCAGCCGGACTAGCAGGGGCGAGCAGTACTTC. The chain combines TRBV12-3 or TRBV12-4 with TRBJ2-7; 8 nucleotides align to TRBD2. The CDR3 extends over 13 amino acids. J was trimmed by 6 bases and V by 6 bases; bases with no gene match: 7.

The chain employs TRBV14 and TRBJ1-5; TRBD1 matches 9 bases. The germline V gene encodes CDR1 SGHDN and CDR2 FVKESK. Unmatched junction bases numbered 9, after V lost 5 bases and J lost 4 bases. This CDR3 has 16 amino acids. CDR3 in DNA: TGTGCCAGCAGCGCCTCGGACAGGGGTCGGAATCAGCCCCAGCATTTT. Protein product: CASSASDRGRNQPQHF.

The chain is built from TRBV9 and TRBJ2-5; D is uncertain. CDR3 size: 16 residues. Trimming took 4 bases from V and 0 from J, leaving 16 bases between them. Germline V CDR1 and CDR2: SGDLS, YYNGEE. The CDR3 DNA follows: TGTGCCAGCAGCTCACATGCTAACTTATACCAAGAGACCCAGTACTTC. It encodes CASSSHANLYQETQYF.

Concerning this clone: The sample holds other DNA sequences that translate to the same CDR3. This chain links TRBV5-1 with TRBJ2-5; D not certain. This CDR3 contains 13 residues. CDR1 is SGHRS and CDR2 is YFSETQ in the germline V gene. Trimming left V 2 bases short and J 4 bases short, with 9 bases between. CDR3 sequence: CASSFGVGETQYF. Here the CDR3 DNA reads TGCGCCAGCAGCTTTGGAGTGGGAGAGACCCAGTACTTC.

J is TRBJ2-7 and V is TRBV12-3 or TRBV12-4; unclear D gene. This CDR3 has 13 amino acids. Trimming took 3 bases from V and 5 from J, leaving 11 bases between them. The CDR3 region has the DNA TGTGCCAGCAGTTTTAAGCAGCTGGACGAGCAGTACTTC. Its protein product is CASSFKQLDEQYF.

The rearrangement joins TRBV5-1 to TRBJ2-3; D not certain. This CDR3 is built from 15 residues. Per germline, CDR1 SGHRS and CDR2 YFSETQ. Trimming cost V 2 bases and J 3 bases, with 13 bases left between them. CDR3 nucleotides: TGCGCCAGCAGCTTTGGAGCCGCCGGGACAGATACGCAGTATTTT. Translation gives CASSFGAAGTDTQYF.

The genes are TRBV27 and TRBJ2-3, with a tentative D call TRBD1 (5 bases). The CDR3 extends over 16 amino acids. Trimming took off 8 bases at V and 1 base at J, with 19 bases between the two ends. The germline CDR1 and CDR2 sequences are MNHEY and SMNVEV (reference sequence). The CDR3 region has the DNA TGTGCCAGCTCCAAGCAGGGAACCTCCGGCACAGATACGCAGTATTTT. It codes for CASSKQGTSGTDTQYF.

Points on this clone: Different DNA sequences within this sample yield the same CDR3. This chain uses TRBV12-3 or TRBV12-4 with TRBJ2-7; D remains unclear. This CDR3 region has 11 residues. V lost 3 bases and J lost 6, with 6 bases in between. Written as DNA, the CDR3 is TGTGCCAGCAGTTTTCGAGGCGAGCAGTACTTC. It yields the protein CASSFRGEQYF.

The chain combines TRBV29-1 with TRBJ1-1, with D hard to call. The CDR3 spans 13 residues. Per germline, CDR1 SQVTM and CDR2 ANQGSEA. Trimming pared 7 bases from V and 1 base from J, leaving 13 bases between. The CDR3 loop reads CSALRDGNTEAFF. The CDR3 region has the DNA TGCAGCGCTCTTCGAGACGGGAACACTGAAGCTTTCTTT. The complete variable domain, with remaining parts taken from reference TRBV29-1 and TRBJ1-1, reads SAVISQKPSRDICQRGTSLTIQCQVDSQVTMMFWYRQQPGQSLTLIATANQGSEATYESGFVIDKFPISRPNLTFSTLTVSNMSPEDSSIYLCSALRDGNTEAFFGQGTRLTVV.

The V gene is TRBV18, the J gene TRBJ2-2; a weak D match, TRBD2 (7 bases). CDR1 is KGHSH and CDR2 is LQKENI in the germline V gene. The length of the CDR3 is 17 residues. V was cut by 2 bases and J by 5 bases, with 18 bases left in between. The CDR3 is CASSPSGGPRGTGELFF. CDR3 in DNA: TGTGCCAGCTCACCATCGGGGGGCCCGCGAGGGACCGGGGAGCTGTTTTTT.

At least ten counts were recorded for this clone. This chain links TRBV7-9 with TRBJ1-6; D call uncertain. The CDR3 contains 14 residues. Germline V gene data show CDR1 as SEHNR and CDR2 as FQNEAQ (reference sequence). V lost 11 bases and J 0 bases, leaving 11 bases between the germline ends. This CDR3 reads CAGGSSSYNSPLHF. The CDR3, as DNA: TGTGCCGGCGGTTCCAGCTCCTATAATTCACCCCTCCACTTT.

This chain connects TRBV27 to TRBJ2-6; no firm D call. The CDR3 extends over 11 amino acids. V lost 8 bases, J lost 6 bases, and 5 bases lay in between. The germline CDR1 and CDR2 sequences are MNHEY and SMNVEV (reference sequence). CDR3: CASGLANVLTF. DNA of the CDR3: TGTGCCAGCGGGTTGGCCAACGTCCTGACTTTC. Filled out from reference TRBV27 and TRBJ2-6, the complete variable domain reads EAQVTQNPRYLITVTGKKLTVTCSQNMNHEYMSWYRQDPGLGLRQIYYSMNVEVTDKGDVPEGYKVSRKEKRNFPLILESPSPNQTSLYFCASGLANVLTFGAGSRLTVL.